The clone carrying this T cell receptor (beta chain) was counted a few times. What it binds is unknown. This record comes from a study of T cell repertoires in aging, cancer and after chemotherapy. General study points: Across the chemotherapy interval, each cancer cohort showed higher median generation probability, suggesting thymic rebound. The repertoire data cannot show anything about immunological memory following chemotherapy.

A mixed TRB-A/B primer pool amplified rearranged TRB by multiplex touch-down PCR. TCRdb re-called the multiplex PCR reads through MiXCR, storing one row per CDR3 protein. The data show roughly 3,400 distinct CDR3 sequences, around 42% seen once. The template was genomic DNA from peripheral blood, not RNA. CDR3 size: 14 residues. The germline CDR1 and CDR2 sequences are SQVTM and ANQGSEA. The V and J ends lost 6 bases and 1 base respectively, with 12 bases between them. Sequences were obtained from blood. The chain recombines TRBV29-1 with TRBJ2-2; TRBD1 might be the D (6 bases). The source of this sequence is a human donor with a blood cancer. The CDR3 reads CSVPGQLNTGELFF. For the CDR3, the DNA is TGCAGCGTCCCCGGACAGTTGAACACCGGGGAGCTGTTTTTT.